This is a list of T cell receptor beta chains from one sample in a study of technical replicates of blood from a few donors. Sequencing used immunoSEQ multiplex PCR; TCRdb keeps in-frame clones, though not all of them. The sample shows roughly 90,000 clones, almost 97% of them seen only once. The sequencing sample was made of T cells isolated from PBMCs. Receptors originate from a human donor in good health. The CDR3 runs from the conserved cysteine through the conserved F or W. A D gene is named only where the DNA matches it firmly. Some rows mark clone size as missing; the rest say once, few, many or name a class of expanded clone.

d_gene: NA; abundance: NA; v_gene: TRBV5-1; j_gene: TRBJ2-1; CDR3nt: TGCGCCAGCGGATTTAGCGGATCCTACAATGAGCAGTTCTTC; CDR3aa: CASGFSGSYNEQFF
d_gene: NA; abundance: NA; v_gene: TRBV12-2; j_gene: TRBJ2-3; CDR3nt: TGTGCAAGTCGCTTAGCGTCGGCGGGAGATTGGACAGATACGCAGTATTTT; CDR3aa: CASRLASAGDWTDTQYF
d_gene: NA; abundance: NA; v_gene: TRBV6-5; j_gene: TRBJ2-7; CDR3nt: TGTGCCAGCAGTTACCAACTAGGACCGGGCTACGAGCAGTACTTC; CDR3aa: CASSYQLGPGYEQYF
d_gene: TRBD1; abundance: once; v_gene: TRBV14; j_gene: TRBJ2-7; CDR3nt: TGTGCCAGCAGCCTCGGGACAGGGAGTGGATACGAGCAGTACTTC; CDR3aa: CASSLGTGSGYEQYF
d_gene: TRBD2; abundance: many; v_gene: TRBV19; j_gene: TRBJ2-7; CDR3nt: TGTGCCAGTAGTACCGAATATGGGACTAGCGGGACCTACTCCTCCTACGAGCAGTACTTC; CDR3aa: CASSTEYGTSGTYSSYEQYF
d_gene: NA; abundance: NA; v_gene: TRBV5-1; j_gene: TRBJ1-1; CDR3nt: TGCGCCAGCAGCTTGGAGGGGCCTGAAGCTTTCTTT; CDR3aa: CASSLEGPEAFF
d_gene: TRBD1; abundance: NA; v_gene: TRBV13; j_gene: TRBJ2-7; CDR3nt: TGTGCCAGCACTCTGACAGGGGGCCCCTACGAGCAGTACTTC; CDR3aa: CASTLTGGPYEQYF
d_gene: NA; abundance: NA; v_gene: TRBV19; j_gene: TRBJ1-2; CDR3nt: TGTGCCAGTAGTATAGCTGGGGCCAACTATGGCTACACCTTC; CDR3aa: CASSIAGANYGYTF
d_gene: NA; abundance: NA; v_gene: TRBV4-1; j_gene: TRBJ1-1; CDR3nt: TGCGCCAGCAGCCAAGTAAAAGCTACTGAAGCTTTCTTT; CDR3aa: CASSQVKATEAFF
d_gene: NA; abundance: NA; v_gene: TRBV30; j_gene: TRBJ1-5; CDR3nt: TGTGCCTGGAGTGAAGAGTATCAGCCCCAGCATTTT; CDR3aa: CAWSEEYQPQHF
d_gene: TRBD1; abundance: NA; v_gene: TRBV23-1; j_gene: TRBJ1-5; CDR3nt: TGCGCCAGCACCGACAGGGGGCAGCCCCAGCATTTT; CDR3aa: CASTDRGQPQHF
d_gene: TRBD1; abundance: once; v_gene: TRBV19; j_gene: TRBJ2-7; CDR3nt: TGTGCCAGTAGTCTACAGCCTACTGCCGGGACAGGGGAAAGCGAGCAGTACTTC; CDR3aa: CASSLQPTAGTGESEQYF
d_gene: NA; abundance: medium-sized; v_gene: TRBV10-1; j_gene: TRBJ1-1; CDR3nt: TGCGCCAGCAGTGAGTCAGGAGGGGTCAAAGCTTTCTTT; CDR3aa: CASSESGGVKAFF
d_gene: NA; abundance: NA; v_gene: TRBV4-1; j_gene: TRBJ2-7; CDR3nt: TGCGCCAGCAGCCAAGCAAGGGACACCTCCTACGAGCAGTACTTC; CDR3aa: CASSQARDTSYEQYF
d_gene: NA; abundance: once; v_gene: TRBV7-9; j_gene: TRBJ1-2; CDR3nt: TGTGCCAGCAGCTTAGCGGCAACAGGGAGACTTGGTGGCTACACCTTC; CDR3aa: CASSLAATGRLGGYTF
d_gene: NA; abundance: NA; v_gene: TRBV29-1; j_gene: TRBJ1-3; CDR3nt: TGCAGCGCACAGGTCAGCTCTGGAAACACCATATATTTT; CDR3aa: CSAQVSSGNTIYF
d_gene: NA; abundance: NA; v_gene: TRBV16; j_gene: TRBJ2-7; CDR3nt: TGTGCCAGCAGCCAATCGACTCTTTCCTACGAGCAGTACTTC; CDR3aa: CASSQSTLSYEQYF
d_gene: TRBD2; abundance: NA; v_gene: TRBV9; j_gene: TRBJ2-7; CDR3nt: TGTGCCAGCAGCGTAGGTTCTAGCGGAGGTTACGAGCAGTACTTC; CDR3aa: CASSVGSSGGYEQYF
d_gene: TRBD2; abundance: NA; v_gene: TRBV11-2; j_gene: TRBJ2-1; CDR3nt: TGTGCCAGCAGCCCGGGACTAGGTCCCTACAATGAGCAGTTCTTC; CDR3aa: CASSPGLGPYNEQFF
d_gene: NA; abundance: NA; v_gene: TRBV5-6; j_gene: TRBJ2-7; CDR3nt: TGTGCCAGCAGCTTCATGAGGCCGACCAGCTCCTACGAGCAGTACTTC; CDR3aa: CASSFMRPTSSYEQYF
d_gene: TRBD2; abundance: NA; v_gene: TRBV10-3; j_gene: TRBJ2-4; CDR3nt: TGTGCCATCAGTGAGTCCGGGCCTTCTAGCGGGGGCGGAGGATACTTC; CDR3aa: CAISESGPSSGGGGYF
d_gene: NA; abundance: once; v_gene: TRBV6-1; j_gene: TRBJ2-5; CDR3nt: TGTGCCAGCAGTGAAGCGGGGAGACGGGAGACCCAGTACTTC; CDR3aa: CASSEAGRRETQYF
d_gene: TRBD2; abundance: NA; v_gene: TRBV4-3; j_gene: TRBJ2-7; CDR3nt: TGCGCCAGCAGCCAAGACGGGGTACTAGCGGAGGGGCCCTACGAGCAGTACTTC; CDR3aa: CASSQDGVLAEGPYEQYF
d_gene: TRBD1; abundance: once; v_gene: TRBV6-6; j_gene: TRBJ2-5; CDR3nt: TGTGCCAGCAGCGGACAGGGAGGAGAGACCCAGTACTTC; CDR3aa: CASSGQGGETQYF
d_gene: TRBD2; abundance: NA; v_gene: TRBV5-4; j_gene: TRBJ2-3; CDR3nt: TGTGCCAGCAGCACCGGACGTTCCGGGACTAGCGTGAGATTGGCAGATACGCAGTATTTT; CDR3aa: CASSTGRSGTSVRLADTQYF
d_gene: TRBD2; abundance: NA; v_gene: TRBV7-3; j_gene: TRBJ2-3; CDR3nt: TGTGCCAGCAGCACCACTAGCGGCTATAGCACAGATACGCAGTATTTT; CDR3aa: CASSTTSGYSTDTQYF
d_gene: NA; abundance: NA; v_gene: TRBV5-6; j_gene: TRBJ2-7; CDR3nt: TGTGCCAGCAGCTTGGGGGGGCAATACGAGCAGTACTTC; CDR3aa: CASSLGGQYEQYF
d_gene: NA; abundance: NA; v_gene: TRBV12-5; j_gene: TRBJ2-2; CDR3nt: TGTGCTAGTGGTCCGGACAGATTAGGCACCGGGGAGCTGTTTTTT; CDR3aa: CASGPDRLGTGELFF
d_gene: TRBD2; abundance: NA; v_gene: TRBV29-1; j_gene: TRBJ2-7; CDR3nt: TGCAGCGCACGAGCGGGAGCCTACGAGCAGTACTTC; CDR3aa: CSARAGAYEQYF
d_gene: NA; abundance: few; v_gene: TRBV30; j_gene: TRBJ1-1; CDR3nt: TGTGCCTTTAGGGGTGGGAACACTGAAGCTTTCTTT; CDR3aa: CAFRGGNTEAFF
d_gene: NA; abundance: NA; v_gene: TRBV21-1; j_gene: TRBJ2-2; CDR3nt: TGTGCCAGCAGCATTGGGACAGGGGGTGGCGGGGAGCTGTTTTTT; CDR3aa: CASSIGTGGGGELFF
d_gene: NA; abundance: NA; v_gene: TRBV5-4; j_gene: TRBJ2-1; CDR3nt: TGTGCCAGCAGCTTGGCCGGTGAGCAGTTCTTC; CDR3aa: CASSLAGEQFF
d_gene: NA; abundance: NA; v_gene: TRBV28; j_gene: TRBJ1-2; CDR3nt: TGTGCCAGCAATCAGGAGACTAGGGGCTACACCTTC; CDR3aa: CASNQETRGYTF
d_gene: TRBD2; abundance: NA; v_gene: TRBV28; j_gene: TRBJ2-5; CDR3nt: TGTGCCAGCAGTTTATTGGTAGCGGGAGAGGAAGAGACCCAGTACTTC; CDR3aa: CASSLLVAGEEETQYF
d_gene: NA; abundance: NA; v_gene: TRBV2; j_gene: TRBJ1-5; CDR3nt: TGTGCCAGCAGTGAATCTATAGGGGCTAGCAATCAGCCCCAGCATTTT; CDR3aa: CASSESIGASNQPQHF
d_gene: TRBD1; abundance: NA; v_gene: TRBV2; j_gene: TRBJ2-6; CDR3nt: TGTGCCAAAAGCTCCGGGACAGGGGAACTCTCTGGGGCCAACGTCCTGACTTTC; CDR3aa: CAKSSGTGELSGANVLTF
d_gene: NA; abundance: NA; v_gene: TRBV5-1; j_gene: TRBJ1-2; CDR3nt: TGCGCCAGCAGCTTAGACGGGTTTAACTATGGCTACACCTTC; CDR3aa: CASSLDGFNYGYTF
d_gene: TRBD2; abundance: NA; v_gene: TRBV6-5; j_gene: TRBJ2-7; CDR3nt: TGTGCCAGCAGTTACTTCAGCGGGACCTACGAGCAGTACTTC; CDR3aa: CASSYFSGTYEQYF
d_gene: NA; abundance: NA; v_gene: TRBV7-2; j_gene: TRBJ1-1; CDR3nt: TGTGCCAGCATCCCAGGGTGGGGGCTGAACACTGAAGCTTTCTTT; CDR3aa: CASIPGWGLNTEAFF
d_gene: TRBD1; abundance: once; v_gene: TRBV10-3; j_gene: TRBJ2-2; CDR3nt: TGTGCCATCAGTGATAACAGGGGTTGGACCGGGGAGCTGTTTTTT; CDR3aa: CAISDNRGWTGELFF
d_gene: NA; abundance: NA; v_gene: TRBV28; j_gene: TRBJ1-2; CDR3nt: TGTGCCAGCAGTTTAGACAGAAACTATGGCTACACCTTC; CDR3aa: CASSLDRNYGYTF
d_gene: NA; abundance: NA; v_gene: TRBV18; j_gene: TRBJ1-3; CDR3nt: TGTGCCAGCTCACCGTACAGAAACTCTGGAAACACCATATATTTT; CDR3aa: CASSPYRNSGNTIYF
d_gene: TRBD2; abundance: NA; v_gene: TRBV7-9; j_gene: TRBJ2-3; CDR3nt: TGTGCCAGCAGCCCGACTAGCGGGAGCACAGATACGCAGTATTTT; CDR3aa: CASSPTSGSTDTQYF
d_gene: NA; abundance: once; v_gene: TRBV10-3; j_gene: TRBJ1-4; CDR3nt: TGTGCCATCAGTGTTCAGACTAATGAAAAACTGTTTTTT; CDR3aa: CAISVQTNEKLFF
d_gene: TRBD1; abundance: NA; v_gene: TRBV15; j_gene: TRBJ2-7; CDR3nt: TGTGCCACCAGCTACGACAGGGAGTTTGGGAACGAGCAGTACTTC; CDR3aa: CATSYDREFGNEQYF
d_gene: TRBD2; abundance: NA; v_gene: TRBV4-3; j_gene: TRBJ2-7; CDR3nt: TGCGCCAGCAGCCAGGGGGTCCCGGGAGGGCTGTATCGGGAGCAGTACTTC; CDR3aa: CASSQGVPGGLYREQYF
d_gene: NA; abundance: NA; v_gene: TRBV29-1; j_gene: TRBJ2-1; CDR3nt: TGCAGCGTTGGGGTACAGGGTGAATCCAGGGAGTTCTTC; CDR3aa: CSVGVQGESREFF
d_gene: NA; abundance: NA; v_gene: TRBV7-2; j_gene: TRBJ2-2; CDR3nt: TGTGCCAGCAGCTTAGGGGGGCACACCGGGGAGCTGTTTTTT; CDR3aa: CASSLGGHTGELFF
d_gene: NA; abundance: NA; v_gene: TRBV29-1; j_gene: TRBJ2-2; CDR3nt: TGCAGCGTTGGGGGGACAAACACCGGGGAGCTGTTTTTT; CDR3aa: CSVGGTNTGELFF
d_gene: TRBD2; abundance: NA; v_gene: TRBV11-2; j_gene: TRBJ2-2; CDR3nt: TGTGCCAGCAGCTTAGGGTGGCGCGGGAGGGCCGGGAACACCGGGGAGCTGTTTTTT; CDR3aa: CASSLGWRGRAGNTGELFF
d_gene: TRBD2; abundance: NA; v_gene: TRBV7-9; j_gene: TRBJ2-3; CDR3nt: TGTGCCAGCAGCTTAAAAGTCTCGGGACTAGTCTCAGATACGCAGTATTTT; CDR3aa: CASSLKVSGLVSDTQYF
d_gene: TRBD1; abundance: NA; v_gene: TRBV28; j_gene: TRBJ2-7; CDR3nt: TGTGCCAGCTGGACCACAGGGGGCCAGTACGAGCAGTACTTC; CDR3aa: CASWTTGGQYEQYF
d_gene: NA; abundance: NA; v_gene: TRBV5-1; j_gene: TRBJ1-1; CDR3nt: TGCGCCAGCAGCTTGGTAGTATGGTACACTGAAGCTTTCTTT; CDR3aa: CASSLVVWYTEAFF
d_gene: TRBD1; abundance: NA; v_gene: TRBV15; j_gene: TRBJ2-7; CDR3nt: TGTGCCACCAGCAGAGAGGGACAGGGATACGAGCAGTACTTC; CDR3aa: CATSREGQGYEQYF
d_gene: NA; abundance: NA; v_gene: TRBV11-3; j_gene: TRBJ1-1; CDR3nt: TGTGCCAGCAGCGCCGGGACAGAAGCTTTCTTT; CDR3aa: CASSAGTEAFF
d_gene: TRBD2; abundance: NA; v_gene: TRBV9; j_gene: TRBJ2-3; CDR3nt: TGTGCCAGCAGCGGGGGGACTAGTGTGGCGAATACGCAGTATTTT; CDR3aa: CASSGGTSVANTQYF
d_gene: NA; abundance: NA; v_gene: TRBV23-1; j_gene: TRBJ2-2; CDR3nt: TGCGCCAGCAGTCAGAGGGTATGGTTTTTTGCCGGGGAGCTGTTTTTT; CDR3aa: CASSQRVWFFAGELFF